The clone carrying this T cell receptor beta chain was detected ten times or more. The antigen is not known. CDR1 and CDR2 (germline): DFQATT, SNEGSKA (reference sequence). The CDR3 is 15 residues long. Unmatched junction bases numbered 16, after V lost 3 bases and J lost 10 bases. This sample stems from a study of neurological immune-mediated disorders. General study results and limits: HTLV-1-associated myelopathy ranked highest for TCR clonal expansion and multiple sclerosis lowest, beneath healthy controls.

In TCRdb, the 5' RACE reads were re-called with MiXCR into one record per CDR3 protein. The sample shows 45,000 to 60,000 distinct CDR3 sequences, roughly 3.5% of them seen only once. The chain is built from TRBV20-1 and TRBJ1-1, with 8 bases aligning to TRBD1. The receptor was isolated from a man aged 25 to 45 with multiple sclerosis. The sequenced sample consisted of PBMCs. The CDR3 sequence is CSASVSGGAESTAFF. The CDR3 DNA reads TGCAGTGCTAGTGTATCAGGGGGCGCGGAGTCGACAGCTTTCTTT.